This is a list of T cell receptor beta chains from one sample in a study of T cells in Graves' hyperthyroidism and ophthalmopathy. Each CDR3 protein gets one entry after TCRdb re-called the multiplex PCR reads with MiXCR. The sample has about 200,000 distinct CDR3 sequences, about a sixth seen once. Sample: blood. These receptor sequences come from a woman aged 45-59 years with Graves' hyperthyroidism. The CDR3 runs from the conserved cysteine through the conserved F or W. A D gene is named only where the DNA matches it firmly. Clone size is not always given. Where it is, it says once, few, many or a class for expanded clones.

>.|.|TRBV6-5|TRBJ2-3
TGTGCCAGCAGTTACATAGGGGATACGCAGTATTTT
CASSYIGDTQYF
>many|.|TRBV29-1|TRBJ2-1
TGCAGCGTTGTCGTAACTCTCACTGGTGAGCAGTTCTTC
CSVVVTLTGEQFF
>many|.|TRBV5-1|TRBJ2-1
TGCGCCAGCAGCTGGGGCGGGACGACCTACAATGAGCAGTTCTTC
CASSWGGTTYNEQFF
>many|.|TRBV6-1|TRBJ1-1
TGTGCCAGCAGCCAGCAGGACACGAACACTGAAGCTTTCTTT
CASSQQDTNTEAFF
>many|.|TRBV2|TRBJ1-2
TGTGCCAGCAGTGAAGCGGGTCGGGGGAGCTATGGCTACACCTTC
CASSEAGRGSYGYTF
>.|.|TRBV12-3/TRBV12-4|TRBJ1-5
TGTGCCAGCCGATCTTGGGGTTTAGATCAGCCCCAGCATTTT
CASRSWGLDQPQHF
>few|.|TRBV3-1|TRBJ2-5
TGTGCCAGCAGCCAACACCCCGGCGCCTCGACCCAGTACTTC
CASSQHPGASTQYF
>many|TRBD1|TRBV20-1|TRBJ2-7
TGCAGTGCTAGAGATAACAGGGGAAGGAACGAGCAGTACTTC
CSARDNRGRNEQYF
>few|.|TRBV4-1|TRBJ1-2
TGCGCCAGCAGCCAAGACATTACAGAGAGAAACTATGGCTACACCTTC
CASSQDITERNYGYTF
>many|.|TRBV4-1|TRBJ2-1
TGCGCCAGCAGCCACCTAGGCGGTTACAATGAGCAGTTCTTC
CASSHLGGYNEQFF
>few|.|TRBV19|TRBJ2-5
TGTGCCAGCAAAGACAGTATCAAGAATGGGGAGACCCAGTACTTC
CASKDSIKNGETQYF
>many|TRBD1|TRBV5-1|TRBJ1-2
TGCGCCAGCAGCTTCTCCGGGACAGCTCAGGGTGGTGATGGCTACACCTTC
CASSFSGTAQGGDGYTF
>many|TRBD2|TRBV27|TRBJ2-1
TGTGCCAGCAGTTTCGATCCCGGGAGGCGGGGGAATGAGCAGTTCTTC
CASSFDPGRRGNEQFF
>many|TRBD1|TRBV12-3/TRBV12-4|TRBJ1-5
TGTGCCAGCAGTTTAGATCCCGACAGGGGGTGGTCTGATCAGCCCCAGCATTTT
CASSLDPDRGWSDQPQHF
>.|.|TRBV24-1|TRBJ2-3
TGTGCCACCAGTGAGCCGGGCGAACCAGATACGCAGTATTTT
CATSEPGEPDTQYF
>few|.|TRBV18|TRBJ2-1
TGTGCCAGCTCACCAGATTACAGCGGCAATGAGCAGTTCTTC
CASSPDYSGNEQFF
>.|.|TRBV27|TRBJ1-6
TGTGCCAGCAGTTTATTTTGGGGGGATTCACCCCTCCACTTT
CASSLFWGDSPLHF
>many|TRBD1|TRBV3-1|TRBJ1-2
TGTGCCAGCAGCCAGGTCATGGACAGGGCTAACTATGGCTACACCTTC
CASSQVMDRANYGYTF
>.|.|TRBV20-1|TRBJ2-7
TGCAGTGCTAGAGATGCACGCTCCTACGAGCAGTACTTC
CSARDARSYEQYF
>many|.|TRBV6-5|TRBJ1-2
TGTGCCAGCAGTTACGGTGGAGGACCGAAAGACTATGGCTACACCTTC
CASSYGGGPKDYGYTF
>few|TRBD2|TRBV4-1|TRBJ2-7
TGCGCCAGCAGCCCCGGGACTAGCCAGAGAGCCTACGAGCAGTACTTC
CASSPGTSQRAYEQYF
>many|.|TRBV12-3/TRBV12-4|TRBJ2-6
TGTGCCAGCTGCGAGGGTCCCGGGTTTGGGGCCAACGTCCTGACTTTC
CASCEGPGFGANVLTF
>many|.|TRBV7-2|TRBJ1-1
TGTGCCAGCAGCCCCACCCGGAGGGACACTGAAGCTTTCTTT
CASSPTRRDTEAFF
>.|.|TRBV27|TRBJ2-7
TGTGCCAGCAGTTTGGCTAGTTACTACGAGCAGTACTTC
CASSLASYYEQYF
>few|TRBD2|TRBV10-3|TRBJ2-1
TGTGCCGTGGGGGGGACTAGCGGCCCCCTTGCTTTGGATGAGCAGTTCTTC
CAVGGTSGPLALDEQFF
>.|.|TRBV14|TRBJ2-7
TGTGCCAGCAGCCGACTACAAAAGGCCTACGAGCAGTACTTC
CASSRLQKAYEQYF
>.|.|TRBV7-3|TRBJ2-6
TGTGCCAGCAGCTTGCGGACAGCTGGGGCCAACGTCCTGACTTTC
CASSLRTAGANVLTF
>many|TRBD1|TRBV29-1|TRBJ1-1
TGCAGCGTTCCGGGACAGCTAAACACTGAAGCTTTCTTT
CSVPGQLNTEAFF
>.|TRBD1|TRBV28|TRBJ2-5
TGTGCCAGCAGTTTTAACCCGGGACAGGGGAGGATCCAGTACTTC
CASSFNPGQGRIQYF
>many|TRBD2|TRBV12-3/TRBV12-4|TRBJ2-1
TGTGCCAGCAGTCCCCGCTCGGCGGTAGCGGGAGGCGCCTACAATGAGCAGTTCTTC
CASSPRSAVAGGAYNEQFF
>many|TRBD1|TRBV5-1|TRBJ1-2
TGCGCCAGCAGCTTGACAGGGGTCTATGGCTACACCTTC
CASSLTGVYGYTF
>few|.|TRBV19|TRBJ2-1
TGTGCCAGTAGTATGGCCGGGAGCTCCTACAATGAGCAGTTCTTC
CASSMAGSSYNEQFF
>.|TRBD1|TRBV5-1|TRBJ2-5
TGCGCCAGCAGCCTGGACAGGGGGTTAGTAGAGACCCAGTACTTC
CASSLDRGLVETQYF
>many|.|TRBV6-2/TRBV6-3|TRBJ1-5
TGTGCCAGCAGTTACTCTGGCGGATTAGCCCAGCATTTT
CASSYSGGLAQHF
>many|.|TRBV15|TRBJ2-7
TGTGCCACCAGCACTTCCCCCCCAGGGAGCTCCTACGAGCAGTACTTC
CATSTSPPGSSYEQYF
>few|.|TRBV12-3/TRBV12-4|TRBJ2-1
TGTGCCAGCAGTCCCCAGGGCGGGCCCGGGTTCTTC
CASSPQGGPGFF
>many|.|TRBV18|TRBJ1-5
TGTGCCAGCTCACCACAGGCTGATAATCAGCCCCAGCATTTT
CASSPQADNQPQHF
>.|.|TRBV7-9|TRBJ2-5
TGTGCCAGCAGCTTCCTCGGGACTTTAGAGACCCAGTACTTC
CASSFLGTLETQYF
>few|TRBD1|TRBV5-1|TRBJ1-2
TGCGCCAGCAGCATAATGACAGGGGAGGAAGGCTACACCTTC
CASSIMTGEEGYTF
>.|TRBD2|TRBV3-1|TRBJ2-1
TGTGCCAGCAGCCAAGTTCCGGCTAGCGGGAGTCCTGTGGTGTTCTTC
CASSQVPASGSPVVFF
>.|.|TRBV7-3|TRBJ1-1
TGTGCCAGCAGCTTAGGGACCGTGGGGAACACTGAAGCTTTCTTT
CASSLGTVGNTEAFF
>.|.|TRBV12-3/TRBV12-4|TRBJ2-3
TGTGCCAGCACGAGGGATACGCAGTATTTT
CASTRDTQYF
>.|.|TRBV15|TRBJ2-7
TGTGCCACCAGCAGAGATCAGTGGAACACCTACGAGCAGTACTTC
CATSRDQWNTYEQYF
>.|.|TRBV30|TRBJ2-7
TGTGCCTTGTGGTTGGACAGCTACGAGCAGTACTTC
CALWLDSYEQYF
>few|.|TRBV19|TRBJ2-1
TGTGCCAGTAGTATCGTGTCTGGCCCATCCTACAATGAGCAGTTCTTC
CASSIVSGPSYNEQFF
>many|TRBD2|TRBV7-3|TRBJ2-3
TGTGCCAGCAGCACTAACGACGTAGCGGGTTCTACGCAGTATTTT
CASSTNDVAGSTQYF
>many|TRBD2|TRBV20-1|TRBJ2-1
TGCAGTGCTAGTCTGGGACTAGCGGGAGGCGAGTTCTTC
CSASLGLAGGEFF
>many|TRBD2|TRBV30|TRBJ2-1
TGTGCCTGGAGAGCGACTAGCGGGAGGGCCCACAATGAGCAGTTCTTC
CAWRATSGRAHNEQFF
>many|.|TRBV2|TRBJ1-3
TGTGCCAGCAAGCTGCAGGGCACCTCTGGAAACACCATATATTTT
CASKLQGTSGNTIYF
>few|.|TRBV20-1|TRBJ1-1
TGCAGTGCTAGCCCGGAGGGGGGGGACACTGAAGCTTTCTTT
CSASPEGGDTEAFF
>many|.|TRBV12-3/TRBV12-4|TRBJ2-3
TGTGCCAGCAGTTTCCCCGGGCGGGATCTCACAGATACGCAGTATTTT
CASSFPGRDLTDTQYF
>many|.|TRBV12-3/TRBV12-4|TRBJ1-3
TGTGCCAGCAGTTCCGCTACAGTTGGAAACACCATATATTTT
CASSSATVGNTIYF
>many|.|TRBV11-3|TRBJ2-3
TGTGCCAGCAGCCCCCGGGACTTAGTAGATACGCAGTATTTT
CASSPRDLVDTQYF
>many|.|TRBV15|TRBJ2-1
TGTGCCACCGGAGGGCTCAATGAGCAGTTCTTC
CATGGLNEQFF
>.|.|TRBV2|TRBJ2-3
TGTGCCAGCAGTGGGGAGGTTGATACGCAGTATTTT
CASSGEVDTQYF
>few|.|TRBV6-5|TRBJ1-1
TGTGCCAGCAGTTACTCGATACGGAACACTGAAGCTTTCTTT
CASSYSIRNTEAFF
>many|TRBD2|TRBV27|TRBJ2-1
TGTGCCAGCAGAGGGATAGCGGGACCCTACAATGAGCAGTTCTTC
CASRGIAGPYNEQFF